This T cell receptor beta chain emerged from a study of OX40 agonist ivuxolimab in advanced cancers. This CDR3 has 18 amino acids. Per the germline V gene, CDR1 is SGHAT and CDR2 is FQNNGV. Trimming cost V 5 bases and J 0 bases; bases outside gene matches: 6. Comment on this clone: Its cognate antigen is unknown.

Some clones are missing from TCRdb's copy, which holds only in-frame ones; the method was immunoSEQ multiplex PCR. The sample holds some 15,000 clones, approximately 75% seen once. Study results and caveats: CD4+ T cells averaged fewer expanded clones than CD8+ T cells. Expanded peripheral T cells had an undetermined antigen specificity. Among the nonresponders, some also had low normalized T-cell clonal expansion.

The sequence was collected from an adult with an advanced solid tumor such as melanoma, head and neck, liver or kidney cancer. The sample was CD4+ or CD8+ T cells sorted from blood, taken in a trial of the OX40 agonist ivuxolimab. This chain connects TRBV11-2 to TRBJ2-4; TRBD2 aligns across 14 bases. In nucleotides, the CDR3 is TGTGCCAGCAGCCCGGGACTAGCGGGAGCGAAAGCCAAAAACATTCAGTACTTC. Amino acid sequence: CASSPGLAGAKAKNIQYF.